This T cell receptor beta chain was observed in a study of T cell responses to AZD1222 COVID-19 vaccine. Study-level information: Pooling of second doses given at about 4 or about 12 weeks was done.

General study points: The study identified only six AZD1222 recipients as seropositive at baseline. Reportedly, close to half of spike-specific TCRs are directed against unmutated variant regions.

The protocol was immunoSEQ multiplex PCR, while the TCRdb copy is restricted to in-frame clones and leaves out a portion. The sample has over 50,000 clones; roughly 83% are singletons. The CDR3 length is 12 residues. CDR1 is MDHEN and CDR2 is SYDVKM in the germline V gene. V was cut by 6 bases and J by 2 bases, with 7 bases left in between. A remark on this clone: Its antigen is undetermined.

The source material was peripheral blood, sampled on day 0 of AZD1222 vaccination. The TCR sequence derives from an adult in good health. The rearrangement uses TRBV28 and TRBJ1-2; the D is unclear. The DNA of the CDR3 is TGTGCCAGCAGGGACGGGAACTATGGCTACACCTTC. This codes for CASRDGNYGYTF.